The source of this T cell receptor beta chain is a study of T-cell reconstitution after alpha-beta-depleted transplantation in children. Study outcomes and limitations: Recipient T cells and thymic progenitors that survived gave rise to the high TCRbeta diversity observed at day 60 in some patients. As was reported, about two months after transplant, alpha-beta T cells came from several hundred expanded graft clones. It was newly produced T cells that mostly accounted for T-cell counts and diversity one year after transplant.

As it was prepared, the TCRbeta library received unique molecular identifiers. Each CDR3 protein is one row after TCRdb ran MiXCR on the PCR reads. The sample lists approximately 200,000 distinct CDR3 sequences, approximately 6% occurring once. Concerning this clonotype: Its matching antigen is unknown.

V lost 5 bases to trimming and J lost 1 base; unmatched junction nucleotides: 13. This CDR3 comprises 17 residues. Germline CDR1 SNHLY, CDR2 FYNNEI. The clonotype was recovered from a girl under three years old with combined immunodeficiency, due to receive a stem cell transplant. The rearrangement joins TRBV2 to TRBJ2-5, with 7 nucleotides matching TRBD2. The sequencing here drew on PBMCs, taken before TCRalphabeta/CD19-depleted stem cell transplant. CDR3 protein: CASSSFPGWGGQETQYF. CDR3 coding DNA: TGTGCCAGCAGTTCGTTTCCCGGGTGGGGGGGCCAAGAGACCCAGTACTTC.